These 23 T cell receptor beta chains originate from one sample sequenced in a study of CD8+CD57+ T cells in acquired aplastic anemia. The sequenced patients had an expansion of CD8+CD57+ cells seen by flow cytometry. The study profiled TCR beta VDJ and CDR3 using genomic DNA as template. TCRdb recomputed calls from the reads with MiXCR, one row per CDR3 protein. Of 160,000 or so distinct CDR3 sequences listed, 47% are singletons. Material: sorted CD4+, CD8+, or CD8+CD57+ T cells (not recorded which) from PBMCs. These receptors were taken from a human donor with aplastic anemia.

The genes are TRBV2 and TRBJ1-6, with D perhaps TRBD1 (6 bases). Trimming removed 11 bases from V and 2 bases from J, with 16 bases in between. Germline CDR1 reads SNHLY; CDR2 reads FYNNEI. CDR3 length equals 15 residues. In nucleotides, the CDR3 is TGTGCCGGGGGCCTCCCGACCCCCTATAATTCACCCCTCCACTTT. This sequence encodes CAGGLPTPYNSPLHF.

In its sample, this clonotype was seen a few times. This chain joins TRBV6-1 and TRBJ1-1; weak D call: TRBD1 (6 bases). The V gene lost 5 bases and the J gene lost 7 bases, with 17 bases spanning the gap. The V gene's germline CDR1 is MNHNS and CDR2 SASEGT. The CDR3 length is 14 residues. This CDR3 reads CASSPTGRVIEAFF. CDR3 DNA sequence: TGTGCCAGCAGTCCTACAGGGCGGGTCATTGAAGCTTTCTTT.

At least ten counts were recorded for this clonotype. The chain joins TRBV12-3 or TRBV12-4 to TRBJ1-2; no firm D call. There are 14 residues in the CDR3. Trimming removed 6 bases from V and 4 bases from J, with 15 bases in between. The CDR3 DNA reads TGTGCCAGCAGCAAGGAAAGGTACGGCTATGGCTACACCTTC. It codes for CASSKERYGYGYTF.

This clonotype was seen many times. The chain carries TRBV7-9 and TRBJ1-1, with TRBD1 identical over 8 bases. Germline CDR1 SEHNR, CDR2 FQNEAQ (reference sequence). The V and J ends lost 5 bases and 4 bases, in that order; junction bases with no gene match: 3. The CDR3 runs to 13 residues. The CDR3 here is CASSGDRFTEAFF. The CDR3 DNA reads as TGTGCCAGCAGCGGGGACAGGTTCACTGAAGCTTTCTTT.

The V call is TRBV7-2, the J call TRBJ2-7; 12 bases agree with TRBD2. Trimming cost V 3 bases and J 6 bases; bases outside gene matches: 6. Germline V gives CDR1 SGHTA, CDR2 FQGNSA. The CDR3 is made up of 15 amino acids. CDR3 loop: CASSLDGLAGPEQYF. CDR3 in DNA: TGTGCCAGCAGCTTGGACGGACTAGCGGGACCCGAGCAGTACTTC.

This clonotype has only a few counts. The rearrangement uses TRBV28 and TRBJ2-4, with a tentative D call TRBD2 (6 bases). Germline CDR1 reads MDHEN; CDR2 reads SYDVKM. The CDR3 is 15 amino acids. Trimming stripped 3 bases from V and 0 bases from J, with 9 bases between. This chain's CDR3 is CASSFRGLAKNIQYF. DNA for the CDR3: TGTGCCAGCAGTTTTAGGGGACTAGCCAAAAACATTCAGTACTTC.

This chain links TRBV7-2 with TRBJ1-2; the D gene is possibly TRBD1 (5 bases). CDR1 is SGHTA, CDR2 FQGNSA, per germline. The CDR3 totals 12 residues. V gave up 6 bases and J gave up 4 bases, with 9 bases separating them. In DNA, the CDR3 is TGTGCCAGCAGGTCAGGGCGCTATGGCTACACCTTC. Encoded protein: CASRSGRYGYTF.

The chain uses TRBV20-1 and TRBJ1-1; D uncertain. Germline loops: CDR1 DFQATT, CDR2 SNEGSKA (reference sequence). CDR3 length: 14 amino acids. V was trimmed by 3 bases and J by 3 bases, leaving 14 bases between them. CDR3 sequence (DNA): TGCAGTGCTAGGGAGGGAAGGGTAGACACTGAAGCTTTCTTT. It is translated as CSAREGRVDTEAFF.

This clonotype appeared many times. The chain joins TRBV7-2 to TRBJ2-3; 7 bases line up with TRBD1. The CDR3 contains 14 residues. Trimming removed 7 bases from V and 5 bases from J; junction bases left unmatched: 9. Germline values: CDR1 SGHTA, CDR2 FQGNSA. Here the CDR3 reads CASTRGGRGDTQYF. The CDR3, as DNA: TGTGCCAGCACCCGAGGGGGCCGGGGAGATACGCAGTATTTT.

The V gene is TRBV5-1, the J gene TRBJ1-1; D remains unclear. The CDR3 loop spans 14 amino acids. Germline CDR1 reads SGHRS; CDR2 reads YFSETQ. V lost 0 bases to trimming and J lost 1 base, with 7 bases between them. CDR3: CASSLVPPNTEAFF. In nucleotides, the CDR3 is TGCGCCAGCAGCTTGGTACCCCCGAACACTGAAGCTTTCTTT.

The V gene is TRBV29-1, the J gene TRBJ2-3, with 12 bases lining up with TRBD2. Germline loops: CDR1 SQVTM, CDR2 ANQGSEA. The CDR3 is 14 residues long. Losses at the gene ends were 7 bases for V and 6 bases for J; bases not matched to a gene: 8. The DNA for the CDR3 is TGCAGCGCCCTAACTAGCGGGAGGCTCGATACGCAGTATTTT. This sequence encodes CSALTSGRLDTQYF.

The V and J genes are TRBV5-1 and TRBJ2-1; either TRBD1 or TRBD2 may fit D (5 bases each). CDR1 SGHRS and CDR2 YFSETQ come from the germline V gene. Between the trimmed V and J ends, which lost 2 bases and 6 bases, there was a span of 12 bases. This CDR3 comprises 14 residues. In DNA, the CDR3 is TGCGCCAGCAGCTTCCCGGGACGGACCAATGAGCAGTTCTTC. It yields the protein CASSFPGRTNEQFF. Together with reference TRBV5-1 and TRBJ2-1, the CDR3 gives the full variable domain: KAGVTQTPRYLIKTRGQQVTLSCSPISGHRSVSWYQQTPGQGLQFLFEYFSETQRNKGNFPGRFSGRQFSNSRSEMNVSTLELGDSALYLCASSFPGRTNEQFFGPGTRLTVL.

The sample holds many counts of this clonotype. J is TRBJ2-1 and V is TRBV7-6, with D possibly TRBD1 on 6 matching bases. Trimming left V 0 bases short and J 10 bases short, with 10 bases between. Germline loops: CDR1 SGHVS, CDR2 FNYEAQ. This CDR3 has 13 residues. CDR3: CASSLATTGEQFF. The CDR3 DNA reads TGTGCCAGCAGCTTAGCTACAACAGGGGAGCAGTTCTTC.

This clonotype was counted many times. The V gene is TRBV11-2, the J gene TRBJ2-5; D may match TRBD1 or TRBD2 (5 bases each). V was trimmed by 5 bases and J by 5 bases, leaving 15 bases between them. Germline values: CDR1 SGHAT, CDR2 FQNNGV. The CDR3 contains 14 residues. The CDR3 sequence is CASSTPRDRETQYF. The DNA of the CDR3 is TGTGCCAGCAGCACCCCAAGGGACCGGGAGACCCAGTACTTC.

This chain uses TRBV6-5 with TRBJ2-7; no definite D call. The CDR3 length is 14 residues. Trimming cost V 0 bases and J 3 bases, with 9 bases left between them. Germline V gene lookup returns CDR1 MNHEY and CDR2 SVGAGI. The CDR3: CASSYSRIRYEQYF. In DNA, the CDR3 is TGTGCCAGCAGTTACTCGAGGATTCGCTACGAGCAGTACTTC.

The chain has TRBV6-2 or TRBV6-3 and TRBJ2-7; 9 bases are shared with TRBD2. Trimming cost V 4 bases and J 2 bases; bases outside gene matches: 3. The CDR3 consists of 14 residues. Looked up from germline, CDR1 is MNHEY and CDR2 is SVGEGT. This CDR3 is CASSSASGTYEQYF. The CDR3, as DNA: TGTGCCAGCAGTTCGGCTAGCGGGACCTACGAGCAGTACTTC.

This clonotype has at least ten counts. V is TRBV6-1 and J is TRBJ2-7, with 11 bases matching TRBD2. The trim removed 6 bases at V and 3 bases at J, leaving 4 bases unmatched. Germline CDR1 and CDR2: MNHNS and SASEGT. The CDR3 loop spans 14 amino acids. The CDR3 sequence is CASSLSGRDYEQYF. In nucleotides, the CDR3 is TGTGCCAGCAGCCTTAGCGGGAGGGACTACGAGCAGTACTTC.

V usage is TRBV10-3 and J usage is TRBJ2-2, with D tentatively TRBD1 or TRBD2 (7 bases each). CDR1 is ENHRY, CDR2 SYGVKD, per germline. Trimming left V 10 bases short and J 5 bases short, with 17 bases between. This CDR3 is built from 14 residues. This CDR3 is CATRGAGATGELFF. CDR3 nucleotide sequence: TGTGCCACCAGGGGGGCGGGGGCGACCGGGGAGCTGTTTTTT.

This clonotype was seen many times. The rearrangement links TRBV7-8 to TRBJ1-1; D uncertain. CDR1 and CDR2 (germline): SGHVS, FQNEAQ. The CDR3 covers 15 residues. The germline V and J ends were trimmed by 3 bases and 6 bases, with 17 bases remaining between them. The CDR3 protein is CASSFRRDLGAEAFF. The CDR3 DNA reads as TGTGCCAGCAGCTTCCGACGGGATCTCGGCGCTGAAGCTTTCTTT.

Concerning this clonotype: The junction does not match germline at one end; this may be a read error. The gene calls are TRBV10-3 and TRBJ2-7; TRBD2 matches 10 bases. The length of the CDR3 is 14 residues. Germline-derived CDR1 and CDR2 are ENHRY and SYGVKD. CDR3 loop: CAVSELTSGLEQYF. The CDR3 nucleotides read TGTGCCGTCAGTGAATTGACTAGCGGGCTCGAGCAGTACTTC.

The chain uses TRBV11-2 and TRBJ2-7, with 10 bases matching TRBD2. From germline, CDR1 is SGHAT and CDR2 FQNNGV. V lost 7 bases, J lost 1 base, and 19 bases stayed unmatched. The CDR3 spans 19 residues. CDR3 nucleotide sequence: TGTGCCAGCACCTTGAGTCCCATCCTAGCGGGAGTGGGATCCTACGAGCAGTACTTC. Amino acids: CASTLSPILAGVGSYEQYF.

This clonotype was observed at least ten times. The V gene is TRBV7-2, the J gene TRBJ2-5, with unresolved D. V lost 4 bases and J lost 4, with 10 bases in between. The CDR3 is made up of 13 amino acids. The germline V gene encodes CDR1 SGHTA and CDR2 FQGNSA. Here the CDR3 reads CASSSDRIETQYF. The CDR3 DNA reads as TGTGCCAGCAGCTCGGACCGAATAGAGACCCAGTACTTC.

The genes are TRBV2 and TRBJ2-3, with 12 nucleotides matching TRBD2. This CDR3 spans 13 amino acids. The germline V gene has CDR1 SNHLY and CDR2 FYNNEI. The CDR3 nucleotides are TGTGCTAGACTAGCGGGAGTCACAGATACGCAGTATTTT. Translation: CARLAGVTDTQYF. Full variable domain (outside the CDR3, taken from reference TRBV2 and TRBJ2-3): EPEVTQTPSHQVTQMGQEVILRCVPISNHLYFYWYRQILGQKVEFLVSFYNNEISEKSEIFDDQFSVERPDGSNFTLKIRSTKLEDSAMYFCARLAGVTDTQYFGPGTRLTVL.